The sequence of this T cell receptor beta chain was determined in a study of vaccination effects on CD4 cells after COVID-19. Ahead of sequencing, the ViraFEST assay grew antigen-specific CD4+ T cells using viral peptide pools. CD4+ T cells were isolated after roughly nine days of culture. Vaccine recipients had no previous SARS-CoV-2 infection; their nucleocapsid antibodies were negative. On this clone itself: What it binds is unknown.

Only in-frame clones appear in the TCRdb table, and some are missing; sequencing was by immunoSEQ multiplex PCR. Of about 41,000 clones in the sample, around 67% were seen once. Germline V CDR1 and CDR2: MGHRA, YSYEKL. V lost 1 base and J lost 8, with 8 bases in between. This CDR3 region has 13 residues. The chain employs TRBV4-1 and TRBJ1-4; D remains unclear. This TCR was recovered from a human donor who received a COVID-19 vaccine. The material was CD4+ T cells from PBMCs cultured with HCoV-OC43 spike peptides, obtained before COVID-19 vaccination. Subset of the sample: HCoV-OC43 spike overlapping peptide pool stimulation. CDR3 residues: CASSQVVREKLFF. CDR3 DNA: TGCGCCAGCAGCCAAGTTGTGCGGGAAAAACTGTTTTTT.